Sequencing of this T cell receptor beta chain was carried out in a study of T cell responses to AZD1222 COVID-19 vaccine. General observations from the study: Nearly half of spike-specific TCRs reportedly target unmutated variant regions.

CDR1 and CDR2 (germline): SGHNT, YYREEE (reference sequence). The V end lost 4 bases, the J end lost 5 bases, and 9 bases lay between the germline ends. The CDR3 runs 12 residues. The protocol was immunoSEQ multiplex PCR, while the TCRdb copy is restricted to in-frame clones and leaves out a portion. The sample has about 92,000 clones; approximately 90% are singletons. About this clone itself: Its antigen is unknown.

The clonotype comes from an adult in good health. The sample here was peripheral blood, taken on day 0 of AZD1222 vaccination. The J gene is TRBJ1-1, the V gene TRBV5-4, with D unresolved. The CDR3 is CASSNTITEAFF. DNA for the CDR3: TGTGCCAGCAGCAACACAATTACTGAAGCTTTCTTT.